The 20 T cell receptor beta chains below come from one sample, sequenced in a study of T cell repertoires in cytomegalovirus infection (dated by TCRdb to between 2017 and 2020). Per the publication, the treatment or condition label means: in vitro stimulation with specific CMV peptide epitopes to enrich CMV-specific T cells. Sequencing took place on an Illumina HiSeq 1500. TCRdb's own reprocessing of the public reads used fastp at Q25 and MiXCR and kept productive beta chains. CDR3 protein duplicates are merged, each entry listing the most common genes and DNA. For this sample the table gives 140,000 to 150,000 distinct CDR3 sequences, of which 25% to 35% were detected only once. The ten largest clones represent about 56% of the sample. These receptors have no identified antigens. Source: CD8+ T cells from cultured PBMCs, taken from culture after CMV antigen stimulation. All receptors derive from a human donor in good health (CMV status not recorded). Some clones in this sample may be carry-over from other donors' samples.

The chain carries TRBV4-1 and TRBJ2-2; TRBD2 aligns across 7 bases. V trimming: 5 bases; J trimming: 5 bases; junction bases outside the gene matches: 11. The CDR3 length is 16 residues. Germline-derived CDR1 and CDR2 are MGHRA and YSYEKL. DNA for the CDR3: TGCGCCAGCAGCGACTATGGCGGGGGACTTACCGGGGAGCTGTTTTTT. Translating it yields CASSDYGGGLTGELFF.

This chain uses TRBV2 with TRBJ1-1; 8 bases match TRBD1. The CDR3 is 13 residues long. Unmatched junction bases numbered 7, after V lost 8 bases and J lost 5 bases. The germline CDR1 and CDR2 sequences are SNHLY and FYNNEI. CDR3 sequence reads: CASAGTGKTEAFF. CDR3 nucleotides: TGTGCCAGCGCGGGGACAGGAAAAACTGAAGCTTTCTTT. The entire variable domain, with the rest obtained from reference TRBV2 and TRBJ1-1, is as follows: EPEVTQTPSHQVTQMGQEVILRCVPISNHLYFYWYRQILGQKVEFLVSFYNNEISEKSEIFDDQFSVERPDGSNFTLKIRSTKLEDSAMYFCASAGTGKTEAFFGQGTRLTVV.

This clonotype was seen at least ten times. The chain uses TRBV19 and TRBJ2-1, with TRBD2 matching over 7 bases. V shed 10 bases and J 1 base; nucleotides not matched to a gene: 7. Germline CDR1 reads LNHDA; CDR2 reads SQIVND (reference sequence). CDR3 length: 14 amino acids. The CDR3 coding sequence is TGTGCCACAACGGTCGGGGGGTCCTACAATGAGCAGTTCTTC. Protein product: CATTVGGSYNEQFF. The full variable domain, completed using reference TRBV19 and TRBJ2-1, is DGGITQSPKYLFRKEGQNVTLSCEQNLNHDAMYWYRQDPGQGLRLIYYSQIVNDFQKGDIAEGYSVSREKKESFPLTVTSAQKNPTAFYLCATTVGGSYNEQFFGPGTRLTVL.

This clonotype has more than one count but fewer than ten. The chain combines TRBV12-3 or TRBV12-4 with TRBJ2-3, with 10 bases that match TRBD2. After removal of 6 bases from V and 2 bases from J, the junction contained 5 bases not matched to a gene. There are 15 residues in the CDR3. The CDR3 DNA reads as TGTGCCAGCAGCCTTAGCGGGGGGTACACAGATACGCAGTATTTT. Translation gives CASSLSGGYTDTQYF.

The genes are TRBV20-1 and TRBJ2-7; 12 bases map to TRBD2. The germline V gene encodes CDR1 DFQATT and CDR2 SNEGSKA (reference sequence). The V and J ends lost 3 bases and 4 bases, in that order; junction bases with no gene match: 1. CDR3 length: 13 residues. The CDR3 DNA reads TGCAGTGCTAGTACTAGCGGGGGGTACGAGCAGTACTTC. As protein: CSASTSGGYEQYF.

This clonotype came up a few times. The chain recombines TRBV12-3 or TRBV12-4 with TRBJ2-7; no clear D gene. The CDR3 consists of 14 residues. Trimming stripped 3 bases from V and 5 bases from J, with 14 bases between. CDR3 residues: CASSFNPTPHEQYF. Written as DNA, the CDR3 is TGTGCCAGCAGTTTTAATCCTACTCCCCACGAGCAGTACTTC.

This clonotype is a singleton in its sample. This chain links TRBV11-2 with TRBJ1-1, with D maybe TRBD1 (6 bases). CDR3 length: 14 amino acids. CDR1 is SGHAT and CDR2 is FQNNGV in the germline V gene. Trimming cost V 7 bases and J 3 bases, with 15 bases left between them. DNA for the CDR3: TGTGCCAGCACTCATAGGCCAGGGGACACTGAAGCTTTCTTT. Its translation: CASTHRPGDTEAFF.

This clonotype was recorded many times. This chain links TRBV28 with TRBJ2-2, with 8 bases matching TRBD2. Germline CDR1 MDHEN, CDR2 SYDVKM. V dropped 8 bases and J dropped 1; count of bases not matched to a gene: 9. The length of the CDR3 is 16 residues. In DNA, the CDR3 is TGTGCCAGCCGTCCCCTAGCGGGCCAGAACACCGGGGAGCTGTTTTTT. This codes for CASRPLAGQNTGELFF.

This clonotype was counted ten times or more. This chain connects TRBV7-9 to TRBJ2-3; D remains unclear. Trimming stripped 1 base from V and 5 bases from J, with 10 bases between. This CDR3 contains 14 residues. The germline gives CDR1 SEHNR, CDR2 FQNEAQ (reference sequence). In DNA, the CDR3 is TGTGCCAGCAGCTTAGTTCTGGGAAGAGATACGCAGTATTTT. Encoded protein: CASSLVLGRDTQYF. Combining the CDR3 with reference TRBV7-9 and TRBJ2-3 gives the whole variable domain DTGVSQNPRHKITKRGQNVTFRCDPISEHNRLYWYRQTLGQGPEFLTYFQNEAQLEKSRLLSDRFSAERPKGSFSTLEIQRTEQGDSAMYLCASSLVLGRDTQYFGPGTRLTVL.

The chain uses TRBV5-4 and TRBJ2-7; D is possibly TRBD1 (6 bases). Trimming took off 0 bases at V and 4 bases at J, with 11 bases between the two ends. The CDR3 runs 14 residues. CDR1 and CDR2 from the germline V gene are SGHNT and YYREEE (reference sequence). The CDR3 region has the DNA TGTGCCAGCAGCTTGGCCCCAGGGGAATACGAGCAGTACTTC. Residues: CASSLAPGEYEQYF.

This clonotype was observed at least ten times. The chain uses TRBV2 and TRBJ2-2, with 8 bases fitting TRBD1. Germline V gene lookup returns CDR1 SNHLY and CDR2 FYNNEI. V lost 8 bases, J lost 2 bases, and 7 bases stayed unmatched. This CDR3 is built from 15 residues. The CDR3 DNA reads as TGTGCCAGCGGAGACAGGGGCTTTAACACCGGGGAGCTGTTTTTT. Protein product: CASGDRGFNTGELFF.

The chain recombines TRBV20-1 with TRBJ2-5; TRBD1 matches at 10 bases. The CDR3 contains 15 residues. The germline V gene has CDR1 DFQATT and CDR2 SNEGSKA (reference sequence). J was trimmed by 2 bases and V by 1 base; bases with no gene match: 4. The CDR3 loop is CSARAGTGAQETQYF. CDR3 coding DNA: TGCAGTGCTAGAGCCGGGACAGGGGCGCAAGAGACCCAGTACTTC.

This clonotype was found a few times. The CDR3 coding sequence is TGTGCCACCGGCCGGGAACAGGTGTTGGACGAGCAGTACTTC. Translated, it gives CATGREQVLDEQYF. The V and J genes are TRBV2 and TRBJ2-7; the D gene could be TRBD1 or TRBD2 (5 bases each). V gave up 10 bases and J gave up 5 bases, with 21 bases separating them. The CDR3 covers 14 residues. The germline gives CDR1 SNHLY, CDR2 FYNNEI. The full variable domain, completed using reference TRBV2 and TRBJ2-7, is EPEVTQTPSHQVTQMGQEVILRCVPISNHLYFYWYRQILGQKVEFLVSFYNNEISEKSEIFDDQFSVERPDGSNFTLKIRSTKLEDSAMYFCATGREQVLDEQYFGPGTRLTVT.

This clonotype appeared many times. The rearrangement links TRBV4-1 to TRBJ2-5; TRBD1 aligns across 8 bases. The ends lost 0 bases at V and 5 bases at J; junction bases unmatched: 8. This CDR3 is 16 amino acids long. Germline V CDR1 and CDR2: MGHRA, YSYEKL. CDR3 region: CASSQDRAGGGETQYF. For the CDR3, the DNA is TGCGCCAGCAGCCAAGATCGGGCAGGGGGCGGGGAGACCCAGTACTTC.

CDR3 in DNA: TGTGCCAGCAGCGGGACTACTGATAGCACAGATACGCAGTATTTT. Translating it yields CASSGTTDSTDTQYF. V and J are TRBV12-3 or TRBV12-4 and TRBJ2-3; TRBD2 matches at 7 bases. With 6 bases clipped from V and 0 bases from J, the junction kept 6 bases outside the gene matches. This CDR3 has 15 residues.

For the CDR3, the DNA is TGTGCCAGCAGCTTAGCAGAAGATACGCAGTATTTT. Protein product: CASSLAEDTQYF. The chain employs TRBV7-6 and TRBJ2-3; D gene uncertain. CDR1 is SGHVS, CDR2 FNYEAQ, per germline. V shed 0 bases and J shed 5 bases, with 3 bases lying between them. CDR3 length: 12 amino acids.

This clonotype has more than one count but fewer than ten. In DNA, the CDR3 is TGTGCCAGCAGTGAAGGGGGATGGGACACCGGGGAGCTGTTTTTT. It translates to CASSEGGWDTGELFF. The chain combines TRBV6-1 with TRBJ2-2; D gene unclear. V was cut by 1 base and J by 3 bases, with 9 bases left in between. Per germline, CDR1 MNHNS and CDR2 SASEGT. This CDR3 has 15 amino acids.

The chain carries TRBV12-3 or TRBV12-4 and TRBJ2-1, with D perhaps TRBD2 (6 bases). The CDR3 totals 15 residues. The V and J ends lost 3 bases and 4 bases respectively, with 13 bases between them. CDR3 residues: CASSFLGGSYNEQFF. CDR3 DNA: TGTGCCAGCAGTTTCCTTGGGGGGTCATACAATGAGCAGTTCTTC.

This chain connects TRBV19 to TRBJ1-5; maybe TRBD1 (5 bases). Per the germline V gene, CDR1 is LNHDA and CDR2 is SQIVND (reference sequence). The V gene lost 7 bases and the J gene lost 6 bases, with 16 bases spanning the gap. CDR3 size: 14 residues. For the CDR3, the DNA is TGTGCCAGTACCAGGCGAGGGGCCCTTCAGCCCCAGCATTTT. Its translation: CASTRRGALQPQHF.

The sample holds a few counts of this clonotype. The genes are TRBV4-1 and TRBJ2-2; 8 bases align to TRBD2. From germline, CDR1 is MGHRA and CDR2 YSYEKL. The junction had 3 bases not matched to a gene; V was cut back by 4 bases and J by 2 bases. The CDR3 loop spans 15 amino acids. The CDR3 here is CASSPIAGNTGELFF. The CDR3 nucleotides are TGCGCCAGCAGCCCTATAGCGGGAAACACCGGGGAGCTGTTTTTT.